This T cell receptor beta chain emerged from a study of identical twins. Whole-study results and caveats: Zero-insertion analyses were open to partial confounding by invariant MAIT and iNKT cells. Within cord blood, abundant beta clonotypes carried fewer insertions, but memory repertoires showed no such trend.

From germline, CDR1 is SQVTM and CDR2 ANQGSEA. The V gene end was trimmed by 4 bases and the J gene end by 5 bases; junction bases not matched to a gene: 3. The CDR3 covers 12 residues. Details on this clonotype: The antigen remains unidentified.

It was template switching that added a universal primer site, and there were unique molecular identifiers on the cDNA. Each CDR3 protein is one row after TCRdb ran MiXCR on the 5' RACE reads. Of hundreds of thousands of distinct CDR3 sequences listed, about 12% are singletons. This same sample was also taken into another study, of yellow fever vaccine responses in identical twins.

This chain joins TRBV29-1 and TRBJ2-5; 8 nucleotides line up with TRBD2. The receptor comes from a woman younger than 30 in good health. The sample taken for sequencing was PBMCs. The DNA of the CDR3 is TGCAGCGTTGCGGGGGGGTCGGAGACCCAGTACTTC. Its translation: CSVAGGSETQYF.